Given below is one T cell receptor beta chain in context. The V end lost 7 bases, the J end lost 1 base, and 4 bases lay between the germline ends. The CDR3 is 11 residues long. Germline V CDR1 and CDR2: LNHDA, SQIVND (reference sequence). As handled by the study authors: Amplification of reference gene primers provided the estimated nucleated cell counts. Profiled with immunoSEQ multiplex PCR; TCRdb holds only in-frame clones, not every one. V and J calls and clone size are those listed in that table; D and trimming were worked out from the DNA. The sample includes some 80,000 clones, under 80% of them seen just once. This sample was taken from a study of blood T cell repertoires in COVID-19. Overall study context: Sources were T cells, B-cell-depleted T cells, or PBMCs; the material itself was cDNA or gDNA.

This sequence joins TRBV19 and TRBJ1-1, with D uncertain. What was sequenced was peripheral blood. This receptor was identified in a human donor in a cohort sampled during active COVID-19. CDR3 residues: CASTRNTEAFF. The CDR3 bases are TGTGCCAGTACGCGGAACACTGAAGCTTTCTTT.